What follows are 17 T cell receptor beta chains derived from one specimen sequenced in a study of cytomegalovirus exposure and HLA in healthy donors. This PCR relied on a set of 60 Vbeta primers and 13 Jbeta primers. Method: immunoSEQ multiplex PCR; TCRdb's copy keeps in-frame clones and lacks some. This table holds approximately 130,000 clones, roughly three quarters found once. The sample was PBMCs. The receptors shown here come from a woman in her 40s in good health and CMV-seronegative.

The V gene is TRBV28, the J gene TRBJ2-1; the match to TRBD2 covers 16 bases. With V trimmed by 8 bases and J by 3 bases, 19 bases remained unmatched. Germline CDR1 is MDHEN and CDR2 is SYDVKM. This CDR3 is 21 amino acids long. The CDR3 DNA reads TGTGCCAGCCGCAGCCCAGGGACTAGCGGGAGGGCAGGGAGTCTCTACAATGAGCAGTTCTTC. Its protein product is CASRSPGTSGRAGSLYNEQFF.

The chain carries TRBV5-1 and TRBJ2-7, with 8 positions matching TRBD2. The CDR3 loop spans 15 amino acids. CDR1 is SGHRS, CDR2 YFSETQ, per germline. V was clipped by 0 bases and J by 4 bases; unmatched bases: 6. This chain's CDR3 is CASSLEGLATYEQYF. The CDR3 region has the DNA TGCGCCAGCAGCTTGGAAGGACTAGCCACGTACGAGCAGTACTTC. Based on the CDR3 plus reference TRBV5-1 and TRBJ2-7, the full variable domain is KAGVTQTPRYLIKTRGQQVTLSCSPISGHRSVSWYQQTPGQGLQFLFEYFSETQRNKGNFPGRFSGRQFSNSRSEMNVSTLELGDSALYLCASSLEGLATYEQYFGPGTRLTVT.

V and J are TRBV7-9 and TRBJ2-3; maybe TRBD2 (6 bases). The CDR3 is made up of 15 amino acids. Per the germline V gene, CDR1 is SEHNR and CDR2 is FQNEAQ (reference sequence). With 6 bases removed from V and 1 base from J, the gap between germline ends came to 14 bases. The DNA of the CDR3 is TGTGCCAGCAGTATCACAGGAGGGGGCACAGATACGCAGTATTTT. Its protein product is CASSITGGGTDTQYF.

This sequence joins TRBV18 and TRBJ1-3; D is ambiguous. In germline, CDR1 is KGHSH, CDR2 LQKENI. CDR3 length: 16 amino acids. V was trimmed by 3 bases and J by 4 bases, leaving 16 bases between them. CDR3 nucleotides: TGTGCCAGCTCACCGTACTTATCGGGAGAGGGAAACACCATATATTTT. Its protein product is CASSPYLSGEGNTIYF.

V and J are TRBV28 and TRBJ2-7, with D perhaps matching TRBD1 (6 bases). Germline lookup yields CDR1 MDHEN and CDR2 SYDVKM. Trimming pared 5 bases from V and 3 bases from J, leaving 14 bases between. The CDR3 is 14 residues long. The CDR3 sequence is CASSQDPGDYEQYF. The CDR3 DNA reads as TGTGCCAGCAGTCAAGACCCAGGGGACTACGAGCAGTACTTC.

This clone is a singleton in its sample. The chain is built from TRBV19 and TRBJ1-2, with D possibly TRBD1 on 6 matching bases. Germline values: CDR1 LNHDA, CDR2 SQIVND (reference sequence). V was shortened by 5 bases and J by 14 bases, with 21 bases between the two germline ends. The CDR3 extends over 13 amino acids. The CDR3 loop is CASSASGTPPRTF. The CDR3, as DNA: TGTGCCAGTAGTGCCTCCGGGACACCGCCGCGGACCTTC.

This clone was seen just once. DNA for the CDR3: TGTGCCAGCAGCTTACGTACTAGCGGGATTAACACAGATACGCAGTATTTT. Translation: CASSLRTSGINTDTQYF. V usage is TRBV7-8 and J usage is TRBJ2-3, with TRBD2 identical over 10 bases. With 2 bases clipped from V and 2 bases from J, the junction kept 7 bases outside the gene matches. CDR1 is SGHVS, CDR2 FQNEAQ, per germline. This CDR3 is built from 17 residues.

The rearrangement links TRBV6-6 to TRBJ1-5, with D hard to call. CDR1 and CDR2 from the germline V gene are MNHNY and SVGAGI (reference sequence). CDR3 length: 12 residues. Trimming removed 4 bases at V and 7 bases at J, with 8 bases between. The CDR3: CASSFLGQPQHF. DNA of the CDR3: TGTGCCAGCAGTTTCCTCGGGCAGCCCCAGCATTTT.

The V and J genes are TRBV5-4 and TRBJ2-7; D is unresolved. Germline loops: CDR1 SGHNT, CDR2 YYREEE (reference sequence). CDR3 length: 14 amino acids. Trimming left V 0 bases short and J 1 base short, with 8 bases between. CDR3 protein: CASSLAPGSYEQYF. CDR3 nucleotides: TGTGCCAGCAGCTTGGCCCCCGGTTCCTACGAGCAGTACTTC.

This clone was found a few times. The V and J genes are TRBV19 and TRBJ1-1; maybe TRBD1 (5 bases). Trimming took 3 bases from V and 3 from J, leaving 8 bases between them. The CDR3 has 13 amino acids. The germline V gene encodes CDR1 LNHDA and CDR2 SQIVND (reference sequence). In DNA, the CDR3 is TGTGCCAGTAGTATCAGGGTTGACACTGAAGCTTTCTTT. Protein: CASSIRVDTEAFF.

The rearrangement links TRBV6-1 to TRBJ1-2; D remains ambiguous. Germline V gives CDR1 MNHNS, CDR2 SASEGT. The V and J ends lost 3 bases and 1 base respectively, with 9 bases between them. The CDR3 runs to 14 residues. The CDR3 bases are TGTGCCAGCAGTGAGTGGAGGGTTAACTATGGCTACACCTTC. It is translated as CASSEWRVNYGYTF.

The chain is built from TRBV5-1 and TRBJ2-1; 8 nucleotides align to TRBD2. The CDR3 has 14 amino acids. After removal of 3 bases from V and 9 bases from J, the junction contained 8 bases not matched to a gene. CDR1 is SGHRS, CDR2 YFSETQ, per germline. The CDR3 region is CASSSEREPPEQFF. CDR3 coding DNA: TGCGCCAGCAGCTCCGAGCGGGAGCCCCCTGAGCAGTTCTTC.

On this clone itself: One end of the junction fails to match germline, which may point to a read error. The genes are TRBV5-1 and TRBJ2-7; perhaps TRBD1 as D (6 bases). Germline V gives CDR1 SGHRS, CDR2 YFSETQ. This CDR3 has 13 residues. CDR3 sequence (DNA): TGCGCCAGCAGTTTGGCAGGGGATGACGAGCAGTACTTC. This translates into CASSLAGDDEQYF.

This clone was recorded only once. The gene calls are TRBV7-9 and TRBJ1-2, with 11 bases identical to TRBD1. V lost 0 bases and J lost 7; bases outside the gene matches: 7. The CDR3 spans 16 residues. Germline V gives CDR1 SEHNR, CDR2 FQNEAQ (reference sequence). Written as DNA, the CDR3 is TGTGCCAGCAGCTTAGCGGAGGACAGGGGGCTCAGTGGCTACACCTTC. As protein: CASSLAEDRGLSGYTF.

The rearrangement uses TRBV7-6 and TRBJ2-1, with a possible D match to TRBD2 (6 bases). V gave up 5 bases and J gave up 3 bases, with 17 bases separating them. The CDR3 loop spans 16 amino acids. Germline assignment: CDR1 SGHVS and CDR2 FNYEAQ. The DNA for the CDR3 is TGTGCCAGCAGCCCCGGGTGGGAGGTACGCTACAATGAGCAGTTCTTC. It is translated as CASSPGWEVRYNEQFF.

The table lists this clone with a few counts. The rearrangement links TRBV5-1 to TRBJ2-3, with TRBD2 matching 15 bases. Germline values: CDR1 SGHRS, CDR2 YFSETQ. V trimming: 4 bases; J trimming: 3 bases; junction bases outside the gene matches: 6. CDR3 length: 17 residues. This chain's CDR3 is CASSTGTSGRFTDTQYF. The CDR3 region has the DNA TGCGCCAGCAGCACAGGGACTAGCGGGAGGTTTACAGATACGCAGTATTTT.

The chain is built from TRBV27 and TRBJ1-4; D is unclear. The ends were cut back, 2 bases at V and 6 bases at J, with 13 bases in the middle. The CDR3 is 15 residues long. The germline V gene has CDR1 MNHEY and CDR2 SMNVEV (reference sequence). CDR3 sequence reads: CASSLQAATHEKLFF. CDR3 coding DNA: TGTGCCAGCAGTTTACAGGCAGCAACCCATGAAAAACTGTTTTTT.